A selection of T cell receptor beta chains follows, all from one sample in a study of T cells in Graves' hyperthyroidism and ophthalmopathy. TCRdb itself ran the multiplex PCR reads through MiXCR, one entry per CDR3 protein. The sample lists more than 250,000 distinct CDR3 sequences; around 15% were seen once. What was sequenced was blood. Source of these receptors: a woman aged 45-65 years with Graves' hyperthyroidism that later progressed to Graves' ophthalmopathy. Each CDR3 is given without its conserved first and last residue. For some rows the clone size is stated as once, few or many, or as a class when expanded; others skip it.

j_gene: TRBJ1-5
abundance: many
v_gene: TRBV15
CDR3aa: ATRTGPYSNQPQH

j_gene: TRBJ2-3
abundance: .
v_gene: TRBV2
CDR3aa: ASITPTSGSTDTQY

j_gene: TRBJ2-4
abundance: many
v_gene: TRBV6-1
CDR3aa: ASRFPGAKNIQY

j_gene: TRBJ1-1
abundance: .
v_gene: TRBV18
CDR3aa: ASSPGGQGTTAF

j_gene: TRBJ2-6
abundance: .
v_gene: TRBV5-1
CDR3aa: ASSLETGGAGANVLT

j_gene: TRBJ1-2
abundance: few
v_gene: TRBV19
CDR3aa: ASSWYSFIRSYGYT

j_gene: TRBJ1-1
abundance: many
v_gene: TRBV28
CDR3aa: ASTELDTEAF

j_gene: TRBJ2-7
abundance: many
v_gene: TRBV30
CDR3aa: AWSVATYEQY

j_gene: TRBJ2-2
abundance: many
v_gene: TRBV20-1
CDR3aa: SALYLASGELF

j_gene: TRBJ1-1
abundance: many
v_gene: TRBV12-3/TRBV12-4
CDR3aa: ASSPRRRVTEAF

j_gene: TRBJ2-1
abundance: many
v_gene: TRBV20-1
CDR3aa: SAAGRSSYNEQF

j_gene: TRBJ2-7
abundance: many
v_gene: TRBV29-1
CDR3aa: SPSARDRDPYEQY

j_gene: TRBJ1-6
abundance: .
v_gene: TRBV19
CDR3aa: ASTQGIRNSPLH

j_gene: TRBJ2-5
abundance: many
v_gene: TRBV28
CDR3aa: ASSPTGDVETQY

j_gene: TRBJ2-7
abundance: many
v_gene: TRBV2
CDR3aa: ASSGTGDEQY

j_gene: TRBJ2-1
abundance: .
v_gene: TRBV19
CDR3aa: ASSIEGSNNEQF

j_gene: TRBJ2-7
abundance: many
v_gene: TRBV7-3
CDR3aa: ASSLNGAYEQY

j_gene: TRBJ2-1
abundance: many
v_gene: TRBV2
CDR3aa: ASSRQGVDEQF

j_gene: TRBJ2-1
abundance: many
v_gene: TRBV2
CDR3aa: ASRASTGTSTGDEQF

j_gene: TRBJ2-1
abundance: few
v_gene: TRBV19
CDR3aa: ASSTDRGNNEQF

j_gene: TRBJ2-1
abundance: many
v_gene: TRBV5-1
CDR3aa: ASSSLSQHHYGNEQF

j_gene: TRBJ2-3
abundance: .
v_gene: TRBV28
CDR3aa: ASSSGQGGTQY

j_gene: TRBJ2-1
abundance: .
v_gene: TRBV6-6
CDR3aa: ASSYYPKAGVVPNEQF

j_gene: TRBJ2-3
abundance: .
v_gene: TRBV7-6
CDR3aa: ASSPIRTDAQY

j_gene: TRBJ2-6
abundance: many
v_gene: TRBV28
CDR3aa: ASMGRDASGANVLT

j_gene: TRBJ1-2
abundance: few
v_gene: TRBV20-1
CDR3aa: SAKAPTGGIIGYGYT

j_gene: TRBJ1-4
abundance: .
v_gene: TRBV20-1
CDR3aa: SARRDSDYEKLF

j_gene: TRBJ1-5
abundance: few
v_gene: TRBV18
CDR3aa: ASSSRGTGGAYSNQPQH

j_gene: TRBJ1-4
abundance: few
v_gene: TRBV13
CDR3aa: ASSASGTGDEKLF

j_gene: TRBJ1-6
abundance: .
v_gene: TRBV27
CDR3aa: ASSFGGGNSPLH

j_gene: TRBJ2-5
abundance: many
v_gene: TRBV7-9
CDR3aa: ASSLVTRSGARETQY

j_gene: TRBJ2-7
abundance: many
v_gene: TRBV2
CDR3aa: ASSESGYEQY

j_gene: TRBJ1-5
abundance: many
v_gene: TRBV30
CDR3aa: AWGTGPGQPQH

j_gene: TRBJ2-3
abundance: many
v_gene: TRBV10-1
CDR3aa: ASSEVQGARDTQY

j_gene: TRBJ1-2
abundance: .
v_gene: TRBV5-5
CDR3aa: ASSWAGLHYGYT

j_gene: TRBJ2-1
abundance: many
v_gene: TRBV7-3
CDR3aa: ASSPGTSGRISYNEQF

j_gene: TRBJ2-3
abundance: many
v_gene: TRBV30
CDR3aa: AWTGGADTQY

j_gene: TRBJ2-5
abundance: .
v_gene: TRBV20-1
CDR3aa: SALIPLAGAPQETQY

j_gene: TRBJ2-5
abundance: many
v_gene: TRBV20-1
CDR3aa: SATGTNRVETQY

j_gene: TRBJ2-7
abundance: many
v_gene: TRBV20-1
CDR3aa: SASRANGEQY

j_gene: TRBJ1-3
abundance: .
v_gene: TRBV3-1
CDR3aa: ASSQGLISGNTIY

j_gene: TRBJ2-1
abundance: .
v_gene: TRBV13
CDR3aa: ASSPWTGRGGEQF

j_gene: TRBJ2-5
abundance: .
v_gene: TRBV4-2
CDR3aa: ASSQHSGGETQY

j_gene: TRBJ2-1
abundance: few
v_gene: TRBV6-1
CDR3aa: ASSELAGGMVGEQF

j_gene: TRBJ2-3
abundance: .
v_gene: TRBV5-4
CDR3aa: ASSYGLATSTDTQY

j_gene: TRBJ2-5
abundance: many
v_gene: TRBV20-1
CDR3aa: SASGGLEETQY

j_gene: TRBJ2-1
abundance: many
v_gene: TRBV20-1
CDR3aa: SASHGGPREWNEQF

j_gene: TRBJ1-6
abundance: .
v_gene: TRBV9
CDR3aa: ASSGGAAPLH

j_gene: TRBJ2-7
abundance: many
v_gene: TRBV7-8
CDR3aa: ASSSIKGNGQDLYEQY